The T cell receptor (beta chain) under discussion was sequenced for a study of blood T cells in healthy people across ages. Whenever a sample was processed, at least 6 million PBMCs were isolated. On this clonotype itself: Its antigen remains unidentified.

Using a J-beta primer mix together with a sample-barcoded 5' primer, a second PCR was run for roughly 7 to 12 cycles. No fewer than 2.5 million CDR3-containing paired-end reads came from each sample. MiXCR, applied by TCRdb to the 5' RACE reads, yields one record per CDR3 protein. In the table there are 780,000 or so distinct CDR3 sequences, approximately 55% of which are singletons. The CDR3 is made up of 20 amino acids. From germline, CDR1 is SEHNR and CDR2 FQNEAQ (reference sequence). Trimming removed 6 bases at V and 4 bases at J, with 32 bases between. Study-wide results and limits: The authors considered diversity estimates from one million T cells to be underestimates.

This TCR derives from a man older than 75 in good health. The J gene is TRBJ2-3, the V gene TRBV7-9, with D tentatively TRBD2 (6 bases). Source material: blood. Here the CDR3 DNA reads TGTGCCAGCAGTTATCGGAGGGGCCTGCGAGTAGCGGAGGGAGCAGATACGCAGTATTTT. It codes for CASSYRRGLRVAEGADTQYF.